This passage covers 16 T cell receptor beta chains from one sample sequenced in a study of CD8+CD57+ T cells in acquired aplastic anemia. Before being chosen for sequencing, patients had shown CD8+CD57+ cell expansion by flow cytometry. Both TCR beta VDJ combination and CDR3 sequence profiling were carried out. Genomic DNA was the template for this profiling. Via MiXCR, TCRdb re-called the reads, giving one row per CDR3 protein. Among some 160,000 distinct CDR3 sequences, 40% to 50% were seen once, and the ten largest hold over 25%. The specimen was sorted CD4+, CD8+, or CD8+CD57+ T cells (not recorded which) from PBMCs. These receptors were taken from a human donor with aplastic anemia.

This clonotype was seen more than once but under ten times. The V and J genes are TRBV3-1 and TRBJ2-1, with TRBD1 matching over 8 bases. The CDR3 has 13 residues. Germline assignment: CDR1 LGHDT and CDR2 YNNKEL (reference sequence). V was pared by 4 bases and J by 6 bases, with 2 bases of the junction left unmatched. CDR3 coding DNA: TGTGCCAGCAGCCGGACAGGGATCAATGAGCAGTTCTTC. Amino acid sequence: CASSRTGINEQFF.

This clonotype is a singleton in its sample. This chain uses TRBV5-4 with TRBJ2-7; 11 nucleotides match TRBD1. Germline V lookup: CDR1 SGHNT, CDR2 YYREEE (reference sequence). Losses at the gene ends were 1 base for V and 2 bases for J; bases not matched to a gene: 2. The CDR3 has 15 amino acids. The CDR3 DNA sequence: TGTGCCAGCAGCTTGTCGGACAGGGGGCCCTACGAGCAGTACTTC. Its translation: CASSLSDRGPYEQYF. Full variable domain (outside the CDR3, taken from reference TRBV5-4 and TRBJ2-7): ETGVTQSPTHLIKTRGQQVTLRCSSQSGHNTVSWYQQALGQGPQFIFQYYREEENGRGNFPPRFSGLQFPNYSSELNVNALELDDSALYLCASSLSDRGPYEQYFGPGTRLTVT.

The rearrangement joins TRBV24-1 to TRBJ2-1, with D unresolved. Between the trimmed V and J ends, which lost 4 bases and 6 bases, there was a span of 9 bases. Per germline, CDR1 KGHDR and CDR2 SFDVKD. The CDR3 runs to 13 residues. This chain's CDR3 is CATSDPLVNEQFF. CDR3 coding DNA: TGTGCCACCAGTGACCCTCTGGTCAATGAGCAGTTCTTC.

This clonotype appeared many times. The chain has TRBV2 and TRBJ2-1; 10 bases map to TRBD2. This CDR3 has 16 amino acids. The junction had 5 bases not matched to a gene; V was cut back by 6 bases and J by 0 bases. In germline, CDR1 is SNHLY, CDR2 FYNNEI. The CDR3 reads CASSGTSDSSYNEQFF. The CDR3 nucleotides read TGTGCCAGCAGCGGGACTAGCGACAGCTCCTACAATGAGCAGTTCTTC.

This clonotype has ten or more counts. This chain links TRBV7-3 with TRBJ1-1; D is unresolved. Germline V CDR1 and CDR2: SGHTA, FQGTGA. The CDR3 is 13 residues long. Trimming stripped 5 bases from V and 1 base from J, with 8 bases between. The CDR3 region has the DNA TGTGCCAGCAGCGTTACAGCGAACACTGAAGCTTTCTTT. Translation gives CASSVTANTEAFF.

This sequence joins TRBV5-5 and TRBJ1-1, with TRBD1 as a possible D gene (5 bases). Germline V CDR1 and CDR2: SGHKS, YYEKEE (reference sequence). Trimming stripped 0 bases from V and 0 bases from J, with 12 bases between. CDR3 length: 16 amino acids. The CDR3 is CASSLGRGKMNTEAFF. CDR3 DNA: TGTGCCAGCAGCTTGGGGCGGGGGAAAATGAACACTGAAGCTTTCTTT.

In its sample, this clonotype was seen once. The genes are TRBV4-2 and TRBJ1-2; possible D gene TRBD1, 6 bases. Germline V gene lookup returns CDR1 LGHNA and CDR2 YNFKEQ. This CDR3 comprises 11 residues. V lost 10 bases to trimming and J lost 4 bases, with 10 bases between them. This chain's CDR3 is CATRGVYGYTF. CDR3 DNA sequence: TGTGCCACTAGGGGGGTCTATGGCTACACCTTC.

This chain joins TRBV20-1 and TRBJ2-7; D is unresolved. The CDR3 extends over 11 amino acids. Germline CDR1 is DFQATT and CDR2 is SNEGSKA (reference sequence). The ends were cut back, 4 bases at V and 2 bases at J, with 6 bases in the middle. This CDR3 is CSATPTYEQYF. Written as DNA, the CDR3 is TGCAGTGCTACACCCACCTACGAGCAGTACTTC.

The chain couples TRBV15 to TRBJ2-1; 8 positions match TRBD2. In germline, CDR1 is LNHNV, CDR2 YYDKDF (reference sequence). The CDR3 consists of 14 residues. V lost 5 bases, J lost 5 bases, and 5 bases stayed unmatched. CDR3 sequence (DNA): TGTGCCACCAGCGGGGGACTAGGTAACAATGAGCAGTTCTTC. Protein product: CATSGGLGNNEQFF.

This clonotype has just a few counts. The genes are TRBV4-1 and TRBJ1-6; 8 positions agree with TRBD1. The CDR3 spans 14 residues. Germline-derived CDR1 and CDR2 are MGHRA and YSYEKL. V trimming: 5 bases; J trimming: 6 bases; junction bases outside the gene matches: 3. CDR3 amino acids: CASSDRGSNSPLHF. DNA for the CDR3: TGCGCCAGCAGCGACAGGGGTAGTAATTCACCCCTCCACTTT.

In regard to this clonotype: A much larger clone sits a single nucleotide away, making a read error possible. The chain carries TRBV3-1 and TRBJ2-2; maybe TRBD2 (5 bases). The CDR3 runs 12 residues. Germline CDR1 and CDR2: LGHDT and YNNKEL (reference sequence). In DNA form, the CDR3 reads TGTGCCAGCAGCTTTAGGAACGGGGAGCTGCTTTTT. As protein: CASSFRNGELLF. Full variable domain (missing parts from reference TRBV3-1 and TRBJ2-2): DTAVSQTPKYLVTQMGNDKSIKCEQNLGHDTMYWYKQDSKKFLKIMFSYNNKELIINETVPNRFSPKSPDKAHLNLHINSLELGDSAVYFCASSFRNGELLFGEGSRLTVL.

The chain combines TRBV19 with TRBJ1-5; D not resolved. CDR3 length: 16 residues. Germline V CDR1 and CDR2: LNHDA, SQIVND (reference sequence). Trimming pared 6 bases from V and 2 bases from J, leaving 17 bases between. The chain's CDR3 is CASSHGVSGGNQPQHF. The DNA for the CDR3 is TGTGCCAGTAGCCATGGGGTGTCGGGAGGCAATCAGCCCCAGCATTTT. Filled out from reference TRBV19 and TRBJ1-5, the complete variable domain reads DGGITQSPKYLFRKEGQNVTLSCEQNLNHDAMYWYRQDPGQGLRLIYYSQIVNDFQKGDIAEGYSVSREKKESFPLTVTSAQKNPTAFYLCASSHGVSGGNQPQHFGDGTRLSIL.

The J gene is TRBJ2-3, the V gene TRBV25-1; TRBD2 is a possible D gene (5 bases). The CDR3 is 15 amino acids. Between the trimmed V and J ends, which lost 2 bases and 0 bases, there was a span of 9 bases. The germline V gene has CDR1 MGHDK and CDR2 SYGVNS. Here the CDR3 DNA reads TGTGCCAGCAGTGAAACTAGGAGGAGCACAGATACGCAGTATTTT. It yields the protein CASSETRRSTDTQYF.

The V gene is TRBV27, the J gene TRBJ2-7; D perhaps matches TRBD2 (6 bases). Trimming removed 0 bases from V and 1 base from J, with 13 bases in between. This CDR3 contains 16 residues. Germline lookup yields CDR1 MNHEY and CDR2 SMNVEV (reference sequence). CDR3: CASSLSTGDLSYEQYF. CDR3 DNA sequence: TGTGCCAGCAGTTTATCGACCGGGGACTTGTCCTACGAGCAGTACTTC.

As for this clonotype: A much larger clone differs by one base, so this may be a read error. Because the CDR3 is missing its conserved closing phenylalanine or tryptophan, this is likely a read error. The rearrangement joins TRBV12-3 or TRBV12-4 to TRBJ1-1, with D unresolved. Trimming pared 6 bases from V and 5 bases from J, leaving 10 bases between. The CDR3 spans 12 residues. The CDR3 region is CASSLSWTEAFS. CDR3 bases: TGTGCCAGCAGCCTCTCGTGGACTGAAGCTTTCTCT.

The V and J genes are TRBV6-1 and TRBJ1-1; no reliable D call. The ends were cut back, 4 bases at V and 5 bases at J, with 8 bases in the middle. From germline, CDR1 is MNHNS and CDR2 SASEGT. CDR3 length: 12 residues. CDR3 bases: TGTGCCAGCAGTGGACTTTTGACTGAAGCTTTCTTT. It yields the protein CASSGLLTEAFF.